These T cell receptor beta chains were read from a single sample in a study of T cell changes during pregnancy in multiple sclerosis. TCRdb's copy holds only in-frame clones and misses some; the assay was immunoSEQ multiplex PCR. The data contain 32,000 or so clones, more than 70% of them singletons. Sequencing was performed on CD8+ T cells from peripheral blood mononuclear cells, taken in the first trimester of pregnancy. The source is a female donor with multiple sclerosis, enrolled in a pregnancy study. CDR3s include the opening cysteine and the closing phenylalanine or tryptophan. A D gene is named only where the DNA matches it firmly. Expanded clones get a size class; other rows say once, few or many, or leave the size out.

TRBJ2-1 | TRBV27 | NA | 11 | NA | TGTGCCAGCAGTCCCGGGATTGAGCAGTTCTTC | CASSPGIEQFF
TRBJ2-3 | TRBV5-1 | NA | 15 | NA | TGCGCCAGCAGCCTCAGGGGTGGTAGCACAGATACGCAGTATTTT | CASSLRGGSTDTQYF
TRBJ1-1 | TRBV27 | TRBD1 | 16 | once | TGTGCCAGCAGCCGTTTGGGAACAGGGGTTGGCACTGAAGCTTTCTTT | CASSRLGTGVGTEAFF
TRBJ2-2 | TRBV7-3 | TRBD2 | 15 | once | TGTGCCAGCAGCTGGGGAGCGGGAGAGTCCGGGGAGCTGTTTTTT | CASSWGAGESGELFF
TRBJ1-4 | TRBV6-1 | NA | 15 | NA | TGTGCCAGCAGTGACCCCCTAGGTCTTAATGAAAAACTGTTTTTT | CASSDPLGLNEKLFF
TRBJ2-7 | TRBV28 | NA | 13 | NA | TGTGCCAGCAGAGGGCGGAGGGACTACGAGCAGTACTTC | CASRGRRDYEQYF
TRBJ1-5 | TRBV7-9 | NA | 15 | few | TGTGCCAGCAGCTCCATTGAGGCGGGGGATCAGCCCCAGCATTTT | CASSSIEAGDQPQHF
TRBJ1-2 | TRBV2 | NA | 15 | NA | TGTGCCAGCAGTGAAGCCTGGGGGGGCGACTATGGCTACACCTTC | CASSEAWGGDYGYTF
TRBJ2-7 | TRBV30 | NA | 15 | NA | TGTGCCTGGAGTCAAGACAGAATTTTTTACTACGAGCAGTACTTC | CAWSQDRIFYYEQYF
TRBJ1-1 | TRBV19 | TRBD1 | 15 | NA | TGTGCCAGTATGGGCGGACAGGGAGTTTTCACTGAAGCTTTCTTT | CASMGGQGVFTEAFF
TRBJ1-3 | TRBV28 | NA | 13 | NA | TGTGCCAGCAGTTTTATAGTCCTCGTGCCCATATATTTT | CASSFIVLVPIYF
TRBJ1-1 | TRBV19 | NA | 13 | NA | TGTGCCAGTACCACCCGCAGGGGCGTCTGGGCTTTCTTT | CASTTRRGVWAFF
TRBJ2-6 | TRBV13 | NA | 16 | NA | TGTGCCAGCAGGGTGATGGAGCAAAGTCGGGCCAACGTCCTGACTTTC | CASRVMEQSRANVLTF
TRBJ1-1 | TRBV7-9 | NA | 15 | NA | TGTGCCAGCAGCTTACGGGGTAGGTACGGGACTGAAGCTTTCTTT | CASSLRGRYGTEAFF
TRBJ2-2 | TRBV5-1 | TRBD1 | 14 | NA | TGCGCCAGCAGCACTCGACAGGGGGCCGGGGAGCTGTTTTTT | CASSTRQGAGELFF
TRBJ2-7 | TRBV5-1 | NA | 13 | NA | TGCGCCAGCAGCTTGGGCCCAGGGGTCGAGCAGTACTTC | CASSLGPGVEQYF
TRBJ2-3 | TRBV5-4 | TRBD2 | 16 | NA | TGTGCCAGCAGCCCCGGACTAGCAGCTCTCACAGATACGCAGTATTTT | CASSPGLAALTDTQYF
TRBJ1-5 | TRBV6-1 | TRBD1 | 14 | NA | TGTGCCAGCAGTCAAGGGACAGGTGGGCAGCCCCAGCATTTT | CASSQGTGGQPQHF
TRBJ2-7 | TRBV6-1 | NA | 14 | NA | TGTGCCAGCAGTTTCCGGGACAACTCCTACGAGCAGTACTTC | CASSFRDNSYEQYF
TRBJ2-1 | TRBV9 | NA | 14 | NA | TGTGCCAGCAGCGTCGAACAGGGTTTCAATGAGCAGTTCTTC | CASSVEQGFNEQFF
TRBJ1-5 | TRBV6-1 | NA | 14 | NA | TGTGCCAGCAGTGAAGAATATAGCAATCAGCCCCAGCATTTT | CASSEEYSNQPQHF
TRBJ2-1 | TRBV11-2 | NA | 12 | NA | TGTGCCAGCAGCCTAACTAGCCATGAGCAGTTCTTC | CASSLTSHEQFF
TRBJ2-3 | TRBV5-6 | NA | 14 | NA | TGTGCCAGCAGCGAGGACTATAGCACAGATACGCAGTATTTT | CASSEDYSTDTQYF
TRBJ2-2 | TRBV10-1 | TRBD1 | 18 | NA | TGCGCCAGCAGTGCCACAAAGGGACAGGGGGCTAACACCGGGGAGCTGTTTTTT | CASSATKGQGANTGELFF
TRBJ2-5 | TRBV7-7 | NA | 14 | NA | TGTGCTAGCAGCTTAGGAGGGCCGACCGAGACCCAGTACTTC | CASSLGGPTETQYF
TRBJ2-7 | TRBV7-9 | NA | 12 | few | TGTGCCAGCACCAACCGGGACTACGAGCAGTACTTC | CASTNRDYEQYF
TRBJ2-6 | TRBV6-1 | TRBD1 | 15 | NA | TGTGCCAGCAGTGGGGACAGCTCTGGGGCCAACGTCCTGACTTTC | CASSGDSSGANVLTF
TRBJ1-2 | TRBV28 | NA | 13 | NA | TGTGCCAGCAGTTTTTCAGGGGAGTATGGCTACACCTTC | CASSFSGEYGYTF
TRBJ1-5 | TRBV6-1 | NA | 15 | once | TGTGCCAGCATAGAAACGGGGGGCAGCAATCAGCCCCAGCATTTT | CASIETGGSNQPQHF